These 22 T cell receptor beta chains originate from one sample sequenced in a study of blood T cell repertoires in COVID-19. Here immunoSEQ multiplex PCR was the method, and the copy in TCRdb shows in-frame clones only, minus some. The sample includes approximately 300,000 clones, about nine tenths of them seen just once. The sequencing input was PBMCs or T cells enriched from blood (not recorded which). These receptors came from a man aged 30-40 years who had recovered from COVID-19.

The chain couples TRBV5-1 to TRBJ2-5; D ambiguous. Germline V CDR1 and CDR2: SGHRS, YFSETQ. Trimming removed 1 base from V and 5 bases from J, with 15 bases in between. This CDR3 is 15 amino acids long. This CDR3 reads CASSLLSGNAETQYF. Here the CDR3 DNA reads TGCGCCAGCAGCTTGCTGTCAGGCAATGCGGAGACCCAGTACTTC. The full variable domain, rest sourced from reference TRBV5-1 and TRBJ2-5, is KAGVTQTPRYLIKTRGQQVTLSCSPISGHRSVSWYQQTPGQGLQFLFEYFSETQRNKGNFPGRFSGRQFSNSRSEMNVSTLELGDSALYLCASSLLSGNAETQYFGPGTRLLVL.

This chain's CDR3 is CAVGSLRVGSHSNQPQHF. CDR3 nucleotide sequence: TGTGCCGTCGGGTCTTTGAGAGTAGGCTCTCATAGCAATCAGCCCCAGCATTTT. J is TRBJ1-5 and V is TRBV24-1; D is undetermined. The length of the CDR3 is 18 residues. From germline, CDR1 is KGHDR and CDR2 SFDVKD. V was clipped by 12 bases and J by 0 bases, with 26 bases between them.

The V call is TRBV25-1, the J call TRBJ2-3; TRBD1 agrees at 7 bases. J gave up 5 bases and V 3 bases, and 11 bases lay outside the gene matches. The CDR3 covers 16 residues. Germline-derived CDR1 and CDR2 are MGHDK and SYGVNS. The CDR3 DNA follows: TGTGCCAGCAGTGAGACCGTGACAGGGTTGAAAGATACGCAGTATTTT. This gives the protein CASSETVTGLKDTQYF.

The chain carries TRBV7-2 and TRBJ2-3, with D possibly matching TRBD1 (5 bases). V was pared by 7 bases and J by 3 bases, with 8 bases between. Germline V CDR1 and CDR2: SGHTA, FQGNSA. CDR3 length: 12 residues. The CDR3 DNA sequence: TGTGCCAGCAATCAGGGTACAGATACGCAGTATTTT. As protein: CASNQGTDTQYF.

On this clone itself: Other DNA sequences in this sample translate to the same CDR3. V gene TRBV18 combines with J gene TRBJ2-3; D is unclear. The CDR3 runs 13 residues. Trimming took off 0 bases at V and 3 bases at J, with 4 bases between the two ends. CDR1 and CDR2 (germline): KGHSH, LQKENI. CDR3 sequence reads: CASSPPSTDTQYF. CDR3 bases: TGTGCCAGCTCACCACCCTCGACAGATACGCAGTATTTT.

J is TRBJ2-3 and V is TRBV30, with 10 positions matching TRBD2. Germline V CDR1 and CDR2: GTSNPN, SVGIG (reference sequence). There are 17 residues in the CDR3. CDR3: CAVGWASGGRHTDTQYF. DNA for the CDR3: TGTGCTGTGGGCTGGGCTAGCGGGGGACGACACACAGATACGCAGTATTTT.

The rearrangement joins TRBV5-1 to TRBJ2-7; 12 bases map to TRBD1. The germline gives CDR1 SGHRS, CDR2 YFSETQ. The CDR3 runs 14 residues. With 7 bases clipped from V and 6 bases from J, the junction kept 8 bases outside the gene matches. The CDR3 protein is CASGPGTGGSEQYF. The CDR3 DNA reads TGCGCCAGCGGGCCCGGGACAGGGGGCTCCGAGCAGTACTTC. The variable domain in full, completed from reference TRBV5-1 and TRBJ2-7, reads KAGVTQTPRYLIKTRGQQVTLSCSPISGHRSVSWYQQTPGQGLQFLFEYFSETQRNKGNFPGRFSGRQFSNSRSEMNVSTLELGDSALYLCASGPGTGGSEQYFGPGTRLTVT.

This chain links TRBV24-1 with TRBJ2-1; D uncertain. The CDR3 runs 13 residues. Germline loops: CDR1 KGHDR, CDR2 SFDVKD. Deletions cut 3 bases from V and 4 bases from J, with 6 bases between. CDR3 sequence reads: CATSDRVYNEQFF. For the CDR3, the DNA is TGTGCCACCAGTGATCGGGTTTACAATGAGCAGTTCTTC.

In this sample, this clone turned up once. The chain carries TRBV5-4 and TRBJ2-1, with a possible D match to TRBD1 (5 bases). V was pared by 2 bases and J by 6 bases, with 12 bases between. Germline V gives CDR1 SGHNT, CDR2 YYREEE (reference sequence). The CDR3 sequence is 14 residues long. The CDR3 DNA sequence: TGTGCCAGCAGCTTACCAGGGCACAGCAATGAGCAGTTCTTC. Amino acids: CASSLPGHSNEQFF.

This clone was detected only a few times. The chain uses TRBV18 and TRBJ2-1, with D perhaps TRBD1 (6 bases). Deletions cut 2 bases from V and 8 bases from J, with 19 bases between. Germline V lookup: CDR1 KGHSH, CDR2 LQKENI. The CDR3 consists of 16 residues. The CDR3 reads CASSPANRVTIDEQFF. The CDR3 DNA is TGTGCCAGCTCACCAGCGAACAGGGTTACTATTGATGAGCAGTTCTTC.

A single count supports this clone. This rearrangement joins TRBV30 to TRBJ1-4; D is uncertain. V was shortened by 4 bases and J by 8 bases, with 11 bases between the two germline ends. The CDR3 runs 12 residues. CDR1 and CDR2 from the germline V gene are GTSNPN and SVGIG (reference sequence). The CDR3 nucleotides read TGTGCCTGGACCCAGTCCCGCGAAAAACTGTTTTTT. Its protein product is CAWTQSREKLFF.

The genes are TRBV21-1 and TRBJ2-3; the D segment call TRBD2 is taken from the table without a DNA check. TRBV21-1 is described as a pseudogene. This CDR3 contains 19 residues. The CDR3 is CASSKVPIAEATGTDTQYF. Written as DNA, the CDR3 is TGTGCCAGCAGCAAAGTCCCAATAGCGGAAGCAACCGGCACAGATACGCAGTATTTT.

The CDR3, as DNA: TGTGCCAGCAGCTTAATCGGACTAGCGGGGGGTAATGAGCAGTTCTTC. It encodes CASSLIGLAGGNEQFF. J is TRBJ2-1 and V is TRBV7-2; 14 nucleotides align to TRBD2. Trimming took 2 bases from V and 7 from J; bases not matched to a gene: 4. The CDR3 consists of 16 residues. Germline CDR1 SGHTA, CDR2 FQGNSA.

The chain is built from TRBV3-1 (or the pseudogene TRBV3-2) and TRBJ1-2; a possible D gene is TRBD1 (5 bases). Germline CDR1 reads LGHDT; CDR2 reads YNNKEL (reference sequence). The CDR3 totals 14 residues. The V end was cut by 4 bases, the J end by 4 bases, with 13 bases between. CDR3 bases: TGTGCCAGCAGCCCCCTGGGGGGGGGCTATGGCTACACCTTC. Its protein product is CASSPLGGGYGYTF.

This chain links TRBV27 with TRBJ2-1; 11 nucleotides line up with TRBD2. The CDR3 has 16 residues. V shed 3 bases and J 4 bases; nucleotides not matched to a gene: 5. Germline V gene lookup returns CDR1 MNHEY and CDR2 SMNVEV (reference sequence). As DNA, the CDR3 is TGTGCCAGCAGTTTCCCATCTAGCGGGGGGTACAATGAGCAGTTCTTC. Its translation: CASSFPSSGGYNEQFF.

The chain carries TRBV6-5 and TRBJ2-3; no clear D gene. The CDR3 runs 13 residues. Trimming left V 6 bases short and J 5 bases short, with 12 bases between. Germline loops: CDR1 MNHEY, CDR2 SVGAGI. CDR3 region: CASRTPGGDTQYF. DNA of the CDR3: TGTGCCAGCAGAACGCCGGGTGGAGATACGCAGTATTTT.

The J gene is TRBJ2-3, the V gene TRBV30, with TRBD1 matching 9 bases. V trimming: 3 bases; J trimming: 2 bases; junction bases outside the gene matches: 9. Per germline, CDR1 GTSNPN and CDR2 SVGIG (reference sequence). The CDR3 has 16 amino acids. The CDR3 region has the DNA TGTGCCTGGAGCGAGGGACAGGGAGGCCCCACAGATACGCAGTATTTT. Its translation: CAWSEGQGGPTDTQYF.

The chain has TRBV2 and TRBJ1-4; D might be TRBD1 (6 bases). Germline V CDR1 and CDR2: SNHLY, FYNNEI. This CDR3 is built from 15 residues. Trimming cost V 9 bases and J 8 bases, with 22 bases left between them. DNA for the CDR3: TGTGCCAGTACCTCCACAGGGCTCAAGGACGAAAAACTGTTTTTT. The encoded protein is CASTSTGLKDEKLFF.

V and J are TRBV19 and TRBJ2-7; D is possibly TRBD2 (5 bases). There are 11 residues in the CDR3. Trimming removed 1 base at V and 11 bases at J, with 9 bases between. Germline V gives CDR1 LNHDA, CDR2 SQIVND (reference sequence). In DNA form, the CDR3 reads TGTGCCAGTAGTATAGGGGGAGAGGAGTACTTC. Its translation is CASSIGGEEYF.

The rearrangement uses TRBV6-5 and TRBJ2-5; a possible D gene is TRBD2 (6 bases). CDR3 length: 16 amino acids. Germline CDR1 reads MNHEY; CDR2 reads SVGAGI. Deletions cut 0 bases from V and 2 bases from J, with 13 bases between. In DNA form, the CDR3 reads TGTGCCAGCAGTTACTCGAGGAGGGCGGGTCAAGAGACCCAGTACTTC. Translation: CASSYSRRAGQETQYF.

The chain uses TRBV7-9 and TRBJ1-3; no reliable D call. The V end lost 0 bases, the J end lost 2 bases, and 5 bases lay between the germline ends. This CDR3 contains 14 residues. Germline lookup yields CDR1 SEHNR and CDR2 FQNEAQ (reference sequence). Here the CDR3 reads CASSLAPPGNTIYF. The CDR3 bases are TGTGCCAGCAGCTTAGCCCCTCCTGGAAACACCATATATTTT.

The CDR3 protein is CASSLGGSRNEQYF. The CDR3 nucleotides are TGTGCCAGCAGCTTAGGTGGCTCGAGGAACGAGCAGTACTTC. The chain joins TRBV7-6 to TRBJ2-7; D unclear. CDR1 SGHVS and CDR2 FNYEAQ come from the germline V gene. Between the trimmed V and J ends, which lost 1 base and 5 bases, there was a span of 12 bases. This CDR3 region has 14 residues.